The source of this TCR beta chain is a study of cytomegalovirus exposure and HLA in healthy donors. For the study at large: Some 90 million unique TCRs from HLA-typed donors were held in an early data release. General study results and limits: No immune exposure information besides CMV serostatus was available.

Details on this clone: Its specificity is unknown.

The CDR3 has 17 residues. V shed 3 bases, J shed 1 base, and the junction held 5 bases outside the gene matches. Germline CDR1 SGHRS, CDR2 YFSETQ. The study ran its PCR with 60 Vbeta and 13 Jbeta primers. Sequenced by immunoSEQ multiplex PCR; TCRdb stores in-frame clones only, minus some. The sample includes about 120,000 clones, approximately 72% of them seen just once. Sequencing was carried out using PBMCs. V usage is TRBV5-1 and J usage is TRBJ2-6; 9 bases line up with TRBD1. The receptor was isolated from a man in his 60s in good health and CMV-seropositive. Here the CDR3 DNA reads TGCGCCAGCAGCTCACTCGGACAGGGGTCTGGGGCCAACGTCCTGACTTTC. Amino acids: CASSSLGQGSGANVLTF.